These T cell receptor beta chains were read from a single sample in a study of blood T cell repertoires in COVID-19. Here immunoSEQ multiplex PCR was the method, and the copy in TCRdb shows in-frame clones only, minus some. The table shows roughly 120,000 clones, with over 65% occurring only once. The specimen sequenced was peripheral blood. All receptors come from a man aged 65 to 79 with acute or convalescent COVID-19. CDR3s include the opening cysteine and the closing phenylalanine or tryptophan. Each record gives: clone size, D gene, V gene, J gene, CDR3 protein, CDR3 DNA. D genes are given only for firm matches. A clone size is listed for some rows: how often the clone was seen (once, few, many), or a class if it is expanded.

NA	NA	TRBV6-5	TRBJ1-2	CASSYGGTQRHGYTF	TGTGCCAGCAGTTACGGGGGGACTCAGCGGCATGGCTACACCTTC
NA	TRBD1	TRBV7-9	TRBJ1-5	CASSPGTGANQPQHF	TGTGCCAGCAGCCCCGGGACAGGGGCCAATCAGCCCCAGCATTTT
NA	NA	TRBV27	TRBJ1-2	CASSLGRNYGYTF	TGTGCCAGCAGTTTAGGCAGAAACTATGGCTACACCTTC
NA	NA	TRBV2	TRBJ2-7	CAKGKGTSYEQYF	TGTGCCAAGGGGAAGGGAACCTCCTACGAGCAGTACTTC
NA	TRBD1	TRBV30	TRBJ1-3	CAREQGASSGNTIYF	TGTGCCCGGGAACAGGGGGCGAGCTCTGGAAACACCATATATTTT
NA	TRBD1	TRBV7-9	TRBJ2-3	CASSLDRADTQYF	TGTGCCAGCAGCCTAGACAGGGCAGATACGCAGTATTTT
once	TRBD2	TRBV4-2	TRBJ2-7	CASSLGTSGGYEQYF	TGTGCCAGCAGCCTTGGGACTAGCGGGGGATACGAGCAGTACTTC
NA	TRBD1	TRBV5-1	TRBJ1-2	CASSSGNRGNYGYTF	TGCGCCAGCAGCTCTGGGAACAGGGGGAACTATGGCTACACCTTC
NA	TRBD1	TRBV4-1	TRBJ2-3	CASSPGTGGGTDTQYF	TGCGCCAGCAGCCCCGGGACAGGGGGGGGCACAGATACGCAGTATTTT
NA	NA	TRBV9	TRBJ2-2	CASSVTGTTGELFF	TGTGCCAGCAGCGTGACAGGAACCACCGGGGAGCTGTTTTTT
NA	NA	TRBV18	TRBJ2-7	CASSPVRGNDEQYF	TGTGCCAGCTCACCAGTTCGAGGGAACGACGAGCAGTACTTC
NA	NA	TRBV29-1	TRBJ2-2	CSVLGQGWTGELFF	TGCAGCGTTCTAGGGCAGGGCTGGACCGGGGAGCTGTTTTTT
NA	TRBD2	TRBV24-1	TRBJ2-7	CATSDPSGAGNYEQYF	TGTGCCACCAGTGACCCGTCGGGAGCGGGAAACTACGAGCAGTACTTC
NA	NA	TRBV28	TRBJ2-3	CASSGPQGSRTDTQYF	TGTGCCAGCAGTGGGCCTCAGGGGTCCCGCACAGATACGCAGTATTTT
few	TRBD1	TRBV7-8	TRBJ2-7	CASSPWTGGYEQYF	TGTGCCAGCAGCCCATGGACAGGGGGCTACGAGCAGTACTTC
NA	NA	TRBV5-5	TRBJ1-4	CASSLVRNRESEKLFF	TGTGCCAGCAGCTTGGTGCGGAACCGGGAGAGTGAAAAACTGTTTTTT
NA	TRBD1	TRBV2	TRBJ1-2	CASSIQGAAAYGYTF	TGTGCCAGCAGCATACAGGGGGCCGCGGCCTATGGCTACACCTTC
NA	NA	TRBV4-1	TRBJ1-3	CASSQAGAGGGNTIYF	TGCGCCAGCAGCCAAGCAGGGGCCGGCGGTGGAAACACCATATATTTT
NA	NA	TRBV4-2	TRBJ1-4	CASSRGAAGNEKLFF	TGTGCCAGCAGCCGCGGGGCGGCGGGTAATGAAAAACTGTTTTTT
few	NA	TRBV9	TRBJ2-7	CASSATVYYEQYF	TGTGCCAGCAGCGCGACAGTATACTACGAGCAGTACTTC
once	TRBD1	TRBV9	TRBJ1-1	CASSVGTGVKNTEAFF	TGTGCCAGCAGCGTAGGTACAGGGGTGAAGAACACTGAAGCTTTCTTT
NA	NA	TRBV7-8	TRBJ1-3	CASSSSLGNTIYF	TGTGCCAGCAGCTCGTCACTTGGAAACACCATATATTTT
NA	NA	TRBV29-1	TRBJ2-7	CSVARGYEQYF	TGCAGCGTTGCCAGGGGTTACGAGCAGTACTTC
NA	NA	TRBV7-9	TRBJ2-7	CASSRWTESSEQYF	TGTGCCAGCAGCCGATGGACAGAATCATCCGAGCAGTACTTC
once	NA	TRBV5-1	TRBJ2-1	CASSLGGAYNEQFF	TGCGCCAGCAGCTTGGGGGGCGCCTACAATGAGCAGTTCTTC
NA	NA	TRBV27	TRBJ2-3	CASSLASDTQYF	TGTGCCAGCAGTTTAGCGAGCGATACGCAGTATTTT
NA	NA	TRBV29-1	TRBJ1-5	CSVAVGGSADQPQHF	TGCAGCGTTGCGGTGGGAGGGTCTGCTGATCAGCCCCAGCATTTT
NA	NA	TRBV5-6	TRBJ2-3	CASSHGTLTDTQYF	TGTGCCAGCAGCCACGGGACTCTCACAGATACGCAGTATTTT
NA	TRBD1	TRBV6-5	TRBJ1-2	CASKGAPYGYTF	TGTGCCAGCAAGGGGGCCCCCTATGGCTACACCTTC
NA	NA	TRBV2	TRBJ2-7	CASTSLPGSYEQYF	TGTGCCAGCACGTCTCTGCCGGGATCCTACGAGCAGTACTTC
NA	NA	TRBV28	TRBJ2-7	CASTGALSSYEQYF	TGTGCCAGCACTGGGGCACTTAGCTCCTACGAGCAGTACTTC
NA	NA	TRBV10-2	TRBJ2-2	CASIPGQNANTGELFF	TGCGCCAGCATTCCCGGACAGAACGCGAACACCGGGGAGCTGTTTTTT
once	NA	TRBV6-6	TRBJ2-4	CASSLGDPAGNIQYF	TGTGCCAGCAGTCTAGGAGACCCGGCGGGAAACATTCAGTACTTC
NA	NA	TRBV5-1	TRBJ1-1	CASSFRASQGTNTEAFF	TGCGCCAGCAGCTTCCGGGCATCTCAGGGGACGAACACTGAAGCTTTCTTT
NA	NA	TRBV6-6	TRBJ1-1	CASSYRGPNTEAFF	TGTGCCAGCAGTTACAGGGGCCCGAACACTGAAGCTTTCTTT
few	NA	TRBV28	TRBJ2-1	CASSSTELTYNEQFF	TGTGCCAGCAGTTCGACAGAACTAACCTACAATGAGCAGTTCTTC
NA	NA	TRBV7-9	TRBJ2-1	CASSLLPGEQFF	TGTGCCAGCAGCTTACTGCCGGGTGAGCAGTTCTTC
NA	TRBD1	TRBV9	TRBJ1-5	CASSVGDRAYQPQHF	TGTGCCAGCAGCGTAGGGGACAGGGCCTATCAGCCCCAGCATTTT
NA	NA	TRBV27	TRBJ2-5	CASISPLAAQETQYF	TGTGCCAGCATTTCCCCTTTAGCGGCTCAAGAGACCCAGTACTTC
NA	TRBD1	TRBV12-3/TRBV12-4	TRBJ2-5	CASSLRDRGTQYF	TGTGCCAGCAGTTTGAGGGACAGGGGGACCCAGTACTTC
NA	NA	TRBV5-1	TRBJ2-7	CASSPTGLRSYEQYF	TGCGCCAGCAGCCCAACAGGGTTGCGCTCCTACGAGCAGTACTTC
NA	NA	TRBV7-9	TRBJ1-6	CASSTTKNGYSPLHF	TGTGCCAGCAGCACCACGAAAAACGGTTATTCACCCCTCCACTTT
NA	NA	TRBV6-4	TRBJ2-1	CASSDSPGFYNEQFF	TGTGCCAGCAGTGACTCTCCAGGGTTCTACAATGAGCAGTTCTTC
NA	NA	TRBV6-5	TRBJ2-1	CASSSRTGSSYNEQFF	TGTGCCAGCAGTTCGAGGACTGGAAGCTCCTACAATGAGCAGTTCTTC
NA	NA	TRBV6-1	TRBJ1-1	CASISPGMNTEAFF	TGTGCCAGCATATCCCCGGGGATGAACACTGAAGCTTTCTTT
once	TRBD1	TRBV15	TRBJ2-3	CATSRKPGTGTSTDTQYF	TGTGCCACCAGCAGAAAACCCGGGACAGGGACTAGCACAGATACGCAGTATTTT
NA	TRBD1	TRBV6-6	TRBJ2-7	CASSYSDRGNYEQYF	TGTGCCAGCAGTTACTCGGACAGGGGGAACTACGAGCAGTACTTC
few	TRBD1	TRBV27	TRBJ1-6	CASSTSTGGDSPLHF	TGTGCCAGCAGTACCTCGACAGGGGGGGATTCACCCCTCCACTTT
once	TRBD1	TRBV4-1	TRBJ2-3	CASSQDLEQGYTDTQYF	TGCGCCAGCAGCCAAGACCTTGAACAGGGGTACACAGATACGCAGTATTTT
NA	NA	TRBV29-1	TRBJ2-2	CSAGRGRGTGELFF	TGCAGCGCCGGGCGGGGGCGCGGTACCGGGGAGCTGTTTTTT
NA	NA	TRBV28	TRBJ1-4	CASRTGGRNEKLFF	TGTGCCAGCAGAACGGGGGGGCGAAACGAAAAACTGTTTTTT